This T cell receptor beta chain is drawn from a study of T cell responses to AZD1222 COVID-19 vaccine. Study conclusions and caveats: Per reports, nearly half of all spike-specific TCRs target regions that are unmutated in variants. Among AZD1222 vaccinees, only six were seropositive at baseline.

This CDR3 is built from 14 residues. Germline V gene lookup returns CDR1 SGHNT and CDR2 YYREEE (reference sequence). V lost 4 bases to trimming and J lost 7 bases; unmatched junction nucleotides: 7. As regards this clone: Its antigen is unidentified.

Only in-frame clones appear in the TCRdb table, and some are missing; sequencing was by immunoSEQ multiplex PCR. The sample consists of approximately 94,000 clones, 80% to 90% of them appearing once. The chain has TRBV5-4 and TRBJ1-2, with 10 bases identical to TRBD1. The TCR originated in an adult in good health. The specimen comprised peripheral blood, sampled on day 0 of MenACWY control vaccination. The DNA of the CDR3 is TGTGCCAGCAGCGCCGGACAGGGGGTTTCTGGCTACACCTTC. Protein: CASSAGQGVSGYTF. Complete variable domain (other parts from reference TRBV5-4 and TRBJ1-2): ETGVTQSPTHLIKTRGQQVTLRCSSQSGHNTVSWYQQALGQGPQFIFQYYREEENGRGNFPPRFSGLQFPNYSSELNVNALELDDSALYLCASSAGQGVSGYTFGSGTRLTVV.